This T cell receptor (beta chain) was recorded in a study of shared T cell receptors in the human thymus. Repertoires were generated with immunoSEQ multiplex PCR, while TCRdb's copy carries only in-frame clones and drops some. The repertoire has about 660,000 clones, more than 75% of them found once; the top ten carry around 0.0099%. This clone was seen a few times. This sample also belongs to another study, concerning human thymus T cells.

The clonotype originates from a boy in the first two years of life with a congenital heart defect. The sequencing input was thymocytes.

The CDR3 region is CASRPLSSGNTIYF. Written as DNA, the CDR3 is TGTGCCAGCAGACCCCTGAGCTCTGGAAACACCATATATTTT. This chain uses TRBV27 with TRBJ1-3; D gene unclear. CDR1 MNHEY and CDR2 SMNVEV come from the germline V gene (reference sequence). The CDR3 length is 14 residues. V was pared by 6 bases and J by 0 bases, with 9 bases between.